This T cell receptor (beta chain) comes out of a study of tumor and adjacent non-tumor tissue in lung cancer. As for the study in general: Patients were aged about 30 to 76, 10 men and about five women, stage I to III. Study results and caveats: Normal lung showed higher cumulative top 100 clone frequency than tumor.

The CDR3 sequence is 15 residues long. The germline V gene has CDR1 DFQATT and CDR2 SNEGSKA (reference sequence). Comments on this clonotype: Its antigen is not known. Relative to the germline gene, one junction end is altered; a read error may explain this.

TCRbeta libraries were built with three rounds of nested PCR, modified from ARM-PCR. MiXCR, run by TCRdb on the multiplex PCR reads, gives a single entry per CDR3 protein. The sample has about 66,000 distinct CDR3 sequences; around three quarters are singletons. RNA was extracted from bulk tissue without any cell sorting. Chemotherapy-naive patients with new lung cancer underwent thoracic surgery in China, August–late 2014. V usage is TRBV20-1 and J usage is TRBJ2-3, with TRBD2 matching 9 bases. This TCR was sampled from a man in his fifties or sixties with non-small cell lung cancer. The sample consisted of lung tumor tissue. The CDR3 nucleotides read TGCATTGCTAGCAATAGCGGGAGTGAAACAGATACGCAGTATTTT. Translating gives CIASNSGSETDTQYF.